The next 7 T cell receptor beta chains were all read from a single sample in a study of blood T cell repertoires in COVID-19. The table came from immunoSEQ multiplex PCR; TCRdb's copy has only in-frame clones and leaves some out. The sample includes some 97,000 clones, 85% to 90% of them seen just once. What was sequenced was peripheral blood. All receptors come from a human donor in a cohort sampled during active COVID-19.

This chain links TRBV7-6 with TRBJ1-2; D gene unclear. Germline V CDR1 and CDR2: SGHVS, FNYEAQ. The CDR3 sequence is 12 residues long. Trimming removed 5 bases from V and 7 bases from J, with 11 bases in between. The DNA for the CDR3 is TGTGCCAGCAGCCCATTCTCGGGTGGCTACACCTTC. This sequence encodes CASSPFSGGYTF.

The chain combines TRBV5-1 with TRBJ2-3, with 13 bases fitting TRBD2. This CDR3 is 18 amino acids long. Looked up from germline, CDR1 is SGHRS and CDR2 is YFSETQ. V dropped 4 bases and J dropped 4; count of bases not matched to a gene: 12. Written as DNA, the CDR3 is TGCGCCAGCAGCCCCCGACTAGCGGGAGGCCGTGGTGCAGATACGCAGTATTTT. It specifies CASSPRLAGGRGADTQYF.

V usage is TRBV30 and J usage is TRBJ2-4; D is unresolved. The CDR3 sequence is 13 residues long. Germline V CDR1 and CDR2: GTSNPN, SVGIG (reference sequence). Trimming pared 2 bases from V and 1 base from J, leaving 6 bases between. The CDR3 DNA is TGTGCCTGGAGTACGGAGGCCAAAAACATTCAGTACTTC. Its translation is CAWSTEAKNIQYF.

The rearrangement joins TRBV19 to TRBJ1-4; TRBD1 agrees at 8 bases. Germline V gives CDR1 LNHDA, CDR2 SQIVND (reference sequence). The V and J ends lost 7 bases and 5 bases, in that order; junction bases with no gene match: 9. The CDR3 loop spans 15 amino acids. The DNA of the CDR3 is TGTGCCAGTACCCTCGGACAGGGAACAAATGAAAAACTGTTTTTT. As protein: CASTLGQGTNEKLFF.

In its sample, this clone was seen a few times. V gene TRBV7-9 combines with J gene TRBJ1-6; the D is unclear. CDR3 size: 15 residues. The germline V gene encodes CDR1 SEHNR and CDR2 FQNEAQ (reference sequence). V was clipped by 0 bases and J by 6 bases, with 9 bases between them. For the CDR3, the DNA is TGTGCCAGCAGCTTAGCCGCGGGGTCTAATTCACCCCTCCACTTT. It encodes CASSLAAGSNSPLHF.

CDR3 in DNA: TGCAGAGGGACGGGGGTCTTCACCTTC. It codes for CRGTGVFTF. This chain connects TRBV20-1 to TRBJ1-2; the D gene is possibly TRBD1 (5 bases). Germline lookup yields CDR1 DFQATT and CDR2 SNEGSKA (reference sequence). The CDR3 has 9 amino acids.

The CDR3 sequence is CASIGTSEYEQYF. CDR3 coding DNA: TGTGCCAGCATTGGGACTAGCGAGTACGAGCAGTACTTC. This chain links TRBV25-1 with TRBJ2-7; 10 bases fit TRBD2. There are 13 residues in the CDR3. Germline CDR1 is MGHDK and CDR2 is SYGVNS. Trimming cost V 7 bases and J 4 bases; bases outside gene matches: 4.